This note documents a single T cell receptor beta chain sequence. The data stem from a study of technical replicates of blood from a few donors. The CDR3 has 12 amino acids. The V gene lost 8 bases and the J gene lost 8 bases, with 15 bases spanning the gap. Germline V CDR1 and CDR2: MDHEN, SYDVKM. Sequencing was performed with immunoSEQ multiplex PCR; in TCRdb, only in-frame clones are kept and a portion is missing. In the table there are more than 90,000 clones, around 96% of which are singletons. V gene TRBV28 combines with J gene TRBJ1-2, with TRBD1 as a possible D gene (6 bases). The sequence was obtained from a human donor in good health. The source material was T cells isolated from PBMCs. CDR3 sequence: CASSGQRRGYTF. In nucleotides, the CDR3 is TGTGCCAGCTCCGGACAGCGAAGAGGCTACACCTTC.